The source of this TCR beta chain is a study of vaccination effects on CD4 cells after COVID-19. Study summary: Each well held 1.5 million to 2 million PBMC cultured with around 9 ug/ml peptides and approximately 11 IU/ml IL-2. General study points: Clones induced by infection and by vaccine showed marked clonal contraction late after vaccination. Researchers report that only 1 of 255 vaccine-induced clones in healthy vaccinees cross-reacted with common cold coronaviruses.

CDR1 and CDR2 (germline): LNHDA, SQIVND (reference sequence). The CDR3 totals 15 residues. With 1 base removed from V and 5 bases from J, the gap between germline ends came to 11 bases. Profiling relied on immunoSEQ multiplex PCR, and the TCRdb table lists in-frame clones only, not all of them. The data hold about 70,000 clones, with 75% to 80% observed a single time. Culturing for around 10 days preceded CD4+ T cell isolation. Days 3 and 7 saw half the medium replaced with IL-2 medium. On this clone: Its antigen is unknown.

The starting material was CD4+ T cells from PBMCs cultured without peptide, obtained before COVID-19 vaccination. The sequence derives from a human donor who received a COVID-19 vaccine. The V and J genes are TRBV19 and TRBJ1-4; D unresolved. CDR3 loop: CASSIVRGLNEKLFF. The CDR3 DNA reads as TGTGCCAGTAGTATAGTACGGGGATTAAATGAAAAACTGTTTTTT.